Each of the 5 T cell receptor beta chains below was sequenced from the same sample in a study of shared clonotypes between healthy human individuals (dated by TCRdb to the early 2020s). Library prep was done by the immunoSEQ multiplex PCR assay. The source is immuneACCESS, and TCRdb retained only in-frame sequences with V and J called. Part of the clones is not carried over; for the studies checked, unresolved V genes explain less than half of this, and the remainder is unexplained. The sample table records about 800,000 clones; about 96% of these occur just once. The ten most abundant clones make up under 0.25% of the sample. CD8 naive samples were obtained by positive selection for CCR7 among CD45RO-negative cells, yielding a CD45RA+CCR7+ population from which TemRA cells were excluded. The sequenced sample consisted of naive CD8+ T cells sorted from blood. The cell subset or site label on this specimen signifies: CD45RA+CCR7+. These receptor sequences come from a man aged 25-40 years in good health.

The chain combines TRBV7-9 with TRBJ1-1; D call uncertain. Per germline, CDR1 SEHNR and CDR2 FQNEAQ (reference sequence). The CDR3 is 15 amino acids. V lost 5 bases and J 5 bases, leaving 18 bases between the germline ends. The CDR3 protein is CASSPWPASRTEAFF. In DNA, the CDR3 is TGTGCCAGCAGCCCCTGGCCGGCGTCACGGACTGAAGCTTTCTTT.

The gene calls are TRBV4-1 and TRBJ1-4; D unclear. The germline V gene encodes CDR1 MGHRA and CDR2 YSYEKL. Trimming took off 4 bases at V and 0 bases at J, with 9 bases between the two ends. There are 15 residues in the CDR3. The CDR3 DNA follows: TGCGCCAGCAGCCGCCACTCTGCAACTAATGAAAAACTGTTTTTT. Protein sequence: CASSRHSATNEKLFF.

J is TRBJ2-7 and V is TRBV7-6, with 7 bases that match TRBD2. The CDR3 contains 17 residues. CDR1 and CDR2 (germline): SGHVS, FNYEAQ. The V and J ends lost 3 bases and 5 bases, in that order; junction bases with no gene match: 16. The CDR3 loop reads CASSLGYSGPRLNEQYF. The CDR3 nucleotides are TGTGCCAGCAGCTTGGGCTATAGCGGGCCGCGTCTAAACGAGCAGTACTTC.

J is TRBJ2-1 and V is TRBV11-2; 9 bases match TRBD2. Germline CDR1 and CDR2: SGHAT and FQNNGV. This CDR3 is 18 amino acids long. The J segment lost 2 bases and the V segment lost 1 base, leaving 9 bases of the junction unmatched. As DNA, the CDR3 is TGTGCCAGCAGCTTAGTGGCGGGAGGGCCTCCGCCCTACAATGAGCAGTTCTTC. Translated: CASSLVAGGPPPYNEQFF.

V gene TRBV6-5 combines with J gene TRBJ2-7; TRBD1 agrees at 8 bases. The V and J ends lost 0 bases and 4 bases, in that order; junction bases with no gene match: 2. The germline V gene has CDR1 MNHEY and CDR2 SVGAGI. The CDR3 is 14 residues long. CDR3: CASSYSGTGYEQYF. The CDR3 coding sequence is TGTGCCAGCAGTTACTCTGGGACAGGTTACGAGCAGTACTTC.